This entry lists 21 T cell receptor beta chains sequenced from one sample in a study of spatial heterogeneity in lung cancer. TCRdb ran MiXCR on the 5' RACE reads and lists one entry per CDR3 protein. Here the sample spans 48,000 or so distinct CDR3 sequences, roughly 5.2% being singletons. The time point denotes: sample taken at primary tumor resection. The specimen comprised PBMCs, sampled at surgery. The source is a male donor with early-stage non-small cell lung cancer.

This clonotype was detected many times. The J gene is TRBJ2-2, the V gene TRBV7-9; TRBD2 aligns across 15 bases. Looked up from germline, CDR1 is SEHNR and CDR2 is FQNEAQ (reference sequence). There are 16 residues in the CDR3. Trimming cost V 5 bases and J 6 bases; bases outside gene matches: 4. For the CDR3, the DNA is TGTGCCAGCAGCCCGGGACTAGCGGGAGGCGCCGGGGAGCTGTTTTTT. Translating gives CASSPGLAGGAGELFF.

This clonotype was detected many times. The chain has TRBV6-1 and TRBJ2-1, with D possibly called TRBD1 or TRBD2 (5 bases each). V was clipped by 7 bases and J by 0 bases, with 13 bases between them. Germline lookup yields CDR1 MNHNS and CDR2 SASEGT. The CDR3 totals 15 residues. CDR3 sequence (DNA): TGTGCCAGCAAAATCGGGACGAGCTCCTACAATGAGCAGTTCTTC. This encodes CASKIGTSSYNEQFF.

This clonotype was observed at least ten times. This rearrangement joins TRBV12-3 or TRBV12-4 to TRBJ1-3; D unclear. V was clipped by 5 bases and J by 4 bases, with 6 bases between them. The CDR3 covers 12 residues. The CDR3 spells CASSILGNTIYF. The CDR3 DNA follows: TGTGCCAGCAGTATACTGGGAAACACCATATATTTT.

The chain uses TRBV24-1 and TRBJ2-2, with 8 bases fitting TRBD1. This CDR3 is 17 amino acids long. Germline V gene sequence: CDR1 KGHDR, CDR2 SFDVKD. Losses at the gene ends were 6 bases for V and 0 bases for J; bases not matched to a gene: 8. CDR3 in DNA: TGTGCCACCAGTTCGAATCAGGGGGCCGCGAACACCGGGGAGCTGTTTTTT. This sequence encodes CATSSNQGAANTGELFF.

This clonotype has a count of ten or more. The chain has TRBV19 and TRBJ2-4, with TRBD1 identical over 8 bases. The CDR3 length is 12 residues. The V segment lost 8 bases and the J segment 6 bases; nucleotides outside the gene matches: 3. CDR1 and CDR2 from the germline V gene are LNHDA and SQIVND (reference sequence). The CDR3 spells CASATGGNIQYF. CDR3 bases: TGTGCCAGTGCTACAGGGGGAAACATTCAGTACTTC.

In its sample, this clonotype was seen many times. The chain combines TRBV6-2 or TRBV6-3 with TRBJ2-7; 8 bases are a match to TRBD2. Germline assignment: CDR1 MNHEY and CDR2 SVGEGT. The CDR3 has 14 residues. V gave up 3 bases and J gave up 5 bases; unmatched junction bases: 6. Here the CDR3 DNA reads TGTGCCAGCAGTTATAGCGGGAATCAACACGAGCAGTACTTC. Translated: CASSYSGNQHEQYF.

This clonotype was seen many times. The chain joins TRBV6-5 to TRBJ2-1, with D tentatively TRBD1 or TRBD2 (5 bases each). Germline CDR1 is MNHEY and CDR2 is SVGAGI. Trimming left V 6 bases short and J 7 bases short, with 10 bases between. The CDR3 has 12 residues. The chain's CDR3 is CASSLGTNEQFF. The CDR3 DNA follows: TGTGCCAGCAGCTTAGGGACGAATGAGCAGTTCTTC.

Ten or more counts support this clonotype. The rearrangement uses TRBV7-6 and TRBJ1-2, with D perhaps matching TRBD1 (6 bases). The CDR3 totals 17 residues. Trimming took off 2 bases at V and 1 base at J, with 17 bases between the two ends. Germline loops: CDR1 SGHVS, CDR2 FNYEAQ. CDR3 nucleotides: TGTGCCAGCAGCTTAAGGGGGGGGCAGGTCCTTAACTATGGCTACACCTTC. Its translation: CASSLRGGQVLNYGYTF.

The chain couples TRBV15 to TRBJ2-1, with D perhaps matching TRBD1 (5 bases). The CDR3 spans 14 residues. CDR1 LNHNV and CDR2 YYDKDF come from the germline V gene (reference sequence). The V gene lost 2 bases and the J gene lost 9 bases, with 14 bases spanning the gap. The CDR3 sequence: CATSRPITGSEQFF. The CDR3 DNA reads TGTGCCACCAGCAGACCAATAACAGGCAGTGAGCAGTTCTTC.

The sample holds many counts of this clonotype. The rearrangement links TRBV4-1 to TRBJ2-1; 16 bases match TRBD2. CDR1 and CDR2 (germline): MGHRA, YSYEKL. Trimming removed 5 bases from V and 5 bases from J; junction bases left unmatched: 12. CDR3 size: 19 residues. CDR3 amino acids: CASSFPGLAGGESDNEQFF. The CDR3, as DNA: TGCGCCAGCAGCTTTCCGGGACTAGCGGGAGGGGAAAGCGACAATGAGCAGTTCTTC.

This clonotype has ten or more counts. V gene TRBV10-3 combines with J gene TRBJ2-3; 14 positions agree with TRBD2. Trimming at V came to 0 bases and at J to 2 bases, leaving 10 bases not matched to a gene. CDR1 and CDR2 from the germline V gene are ENHRY and SYGVKD. The CDR3 covers 20 residues. The CDR3 bases are TGTGCCATCAGTGAGTCCTATACCGGGACTAGCGGGAGTTACACAGATACGCAGTATTTT. Encoded protein: CAISESYTGTSGSYTDTQYF.

This clonotype occurred many times. J is TRBJ2-2 and V is TRBV5-1, with 9 bases lining up with TRBD1. This CDR3 is built from 16 residues. V shed 3 bases, J shed 5 bases, and the junction held 8 bases outside the gene matches. Germline loops: CDR1 SGHRS, CDR2 YFSETQ. This CDR3 is CASSYKQGAGTGELFF. The CDR3 DNA follows: TGCGCCAGCAGCTACAAACAGGGGGCAGGGACCGGGGAGCTGTTTTTT.

This clonotype was recorded many times. V usage is TRBV28 and J usage is TRBJ2-2, with D unclear. CDR1 and CDR2 from the germline V gene are MDHEN and SYDVKM. There are 16 residues in the CDR3. The V and J ends lost 3 bases and 0 bases respectively, with 11 bases between them. The DNA for the CDR3 is TGTGCCAGCAGTTTTGCGCAGTACGCGAACACCGGGGAGCTGTTTTTT. It codes for CASSFAQYANTGELFF. Supplemented by reference TRBV28 and TRBJ2-2, the full variable domain reads DVKVTQSSRYLVKRTGEKVFLECVQDMDHENMFWYRQDPGLGLRLIYFSYDVKMKEKGDIPEGYSVSREKKERFSLILESASTNQTSMYLCASSFAQYANTGELFFGEGSRLTVL.

This clonotype was seen repeatedly, ten times or more. The chain employs TRBV11-2 and TRBJ2-3; D gene ambiguous. The V end lost 5 bases, the J end lost 10 bases, and 10 bases lay between the germline ends. This CDR3 spans 11 amino acids. Per the germline V gene, CDR1 is SGHAT and CDR2 is FQNNGV. The CDR3, as DNA: TGTGCCAGCAGCACCCCCCTTTCGCAGTATTTT. Translated, it gives CASSTPLSQYF.

In this sample, this clonotype turned up many times. The J gene is TRBJ2-5, the V gene TRBV9; no definite D call. Deletions cut 2 bases from V and 0 bases from J, with 5 bases between. The germline CDR1 and CDR2 sequences are SGDLS and YYNGEE. CDR3 length: 13 residues. Here the CDR3 reads CASSVANQETQYF. CDR3 sequence (DNA): TGTGCCAGCAGCGTCGCTAACCAAGAGACCCAGTACTTC.

This clonotype was observed many times. V and J are TRBV7-8 and TRBJ2-1; 9 bases are shared with TRBD1. CDR1 and CDR2 (germline): SGHVS, FQNEAQ. V shed 6 bases and J 0 bases; nucleotides not matched to a gene: 18. This CDR3 region has 20 residues. CDR3 sequence reads: CASSRAPTGGGRSSYNEQFF. The CDR3 region has the DNA TGTGCCAGCAGTAGGGCCCCTACAGGGGGCGGCCGGAGCTCCTACAATGAGCAGTTCTTC. Together with reference TRBV7-8 and TRBJ2-1, the CDR3 gives the full variable domain: GAGVSQSPRYKVAKRGQDVALRCDPISGHVSLFWYQQALGQGPEFLTYFQNEAQLDKSGLPSDRFFAERPEGSVSTLKIQRTQQEDSAVYLCASSRAPTGGGRSSYNEQFFGPGTRLTVL.

This clonotype was detected ten times or more. The V call is TRBV6-1, the J call TRBJ2-5; D ambiguous. The V gene's germline CDR1 is MNHNS and CDR2 SASEGT. V lost 2 bases, J lost 5 bases, and 12 bases lay in between. This CDR3 is built from 14 residues. This CDR3 is CASSENVSRETQYF. Written as DNA, the CDR3 is TGTGCCAGCAGTGAAAATGTTAGTCGGGAGACCCAGTACTTC.

This clonotype was picked up many times. The chain joins TRBV6-6 to TRBJ2-1; 10 nucleotides match TRBD2. J lost 7 bases, V lost 5 bases, and 5 bases had no gene match. In germline, CDR1 is MNHNY, CDR2 SVGAGI (reference sequence). This CDR3 region has 14 residues. The CDR3 region is CASSPTSGYNEQFF. CDR3 bases: TGTGCCAGCAGTCCGACTAGCGGGTATAATGAGCAGTTCTTC.

The table lists this clonotype with many counts. This rearrangement joins TRBV20-1 to TRBJ2-5; D remains unclear. Germline-derived CDR1 and CDR2 are DFQATT and SNEGSKA (reference sequence). V lost 5 bases, J lost 3 bases, and 7 bases lay in between. CDR3 length equals 11 residues. The DNA for the CDR3 is TGCAGTGCTTTGATGGAAGAGACCCAGTACTTC. Encoded protein: CSALMEETQYF.

A few counts support this clonotype. This chain links TRBV18 with TRBJ1-6, with D unclear. V gave up 5 bases and J gave up 4 bases, with 3 bases separating them. Per the germline V gene, CDR1 is KGHSH and CDR2 is LQKENI. The CDR3 consists of 12 residues. The CDR3 here is CASSNYNSPLHF. The CDR3, as DNA: TGTGCCAGCTCAAATTATAATTCACCCCTCCACTTT.

This clonotype was found many times. The gene calls are TRBV11-3 and TRBJ2-1; a weak D match, TRBD1 (6 bases). Germline V gene lookup returns CDR1 SGHNT and CDR2 YENEEA. The CDR3 length is 14 residues. V was shortened by 5 bases and J by 3 bases, with 11 bases between the two germline ends. CDR3 protein: CASSPHRDYNEQFF. The CDR3, as DNA: TGTGCCAGCAGCCCCCACAGGGACTACAATGAGCAGTTCTTC.